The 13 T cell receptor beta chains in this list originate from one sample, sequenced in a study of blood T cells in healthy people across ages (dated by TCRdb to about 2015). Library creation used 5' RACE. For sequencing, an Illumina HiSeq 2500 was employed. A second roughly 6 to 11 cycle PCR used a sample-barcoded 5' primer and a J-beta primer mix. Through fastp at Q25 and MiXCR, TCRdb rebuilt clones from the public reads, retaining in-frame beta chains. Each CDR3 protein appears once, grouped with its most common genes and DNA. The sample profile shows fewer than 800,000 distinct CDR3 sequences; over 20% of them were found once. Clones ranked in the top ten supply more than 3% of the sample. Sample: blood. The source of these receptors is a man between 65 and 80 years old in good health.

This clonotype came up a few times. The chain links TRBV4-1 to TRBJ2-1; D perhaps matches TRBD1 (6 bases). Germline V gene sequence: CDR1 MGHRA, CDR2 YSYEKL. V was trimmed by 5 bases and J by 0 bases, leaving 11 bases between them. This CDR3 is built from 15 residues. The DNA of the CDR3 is TGCGCCAGCAGCAGGACAGACCCCTCCTACAATGAGCAGTTCTTC. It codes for CASSRTDPSYNEQFF.

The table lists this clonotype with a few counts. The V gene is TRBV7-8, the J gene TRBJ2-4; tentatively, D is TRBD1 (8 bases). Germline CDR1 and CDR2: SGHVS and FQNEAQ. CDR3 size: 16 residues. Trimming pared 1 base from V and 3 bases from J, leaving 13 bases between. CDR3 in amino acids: CASSLVGGTGKNIQYF. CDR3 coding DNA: TGTGCCAGCAGCTTAGTGGGAGGGACAGGCAAAAACATTCAGTACTTC.

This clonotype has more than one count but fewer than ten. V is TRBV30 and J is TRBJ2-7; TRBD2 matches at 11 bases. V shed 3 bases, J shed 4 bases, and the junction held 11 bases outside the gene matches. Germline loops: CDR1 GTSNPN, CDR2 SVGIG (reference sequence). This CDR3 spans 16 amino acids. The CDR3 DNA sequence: TGTGCCTGGAGCCCTCTTAGCGGGAGGGCCGGGTACGAGCAGTACTTC. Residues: CAWSPLSGRAGYEQYF.

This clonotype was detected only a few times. CDR3 in amino acids: CASSQLGLAGTDTQYF. The CDR3 DNA sequence: TGTGCCAGCAGCCAACTGGGACTAGCGGGCACAGATACGCAGTATTTT. The gene calls are TRBV3-1 and TRBJ2-3, with 11 bases lining up with TRBD2. V gave up 2 bases and J gave up 1 base; unmatched junction bases: 2. CDR1 LGHDT and CDR2 YNNKEL come from the germline V gene (reference sequence). The CDR3 totals 16 residues.

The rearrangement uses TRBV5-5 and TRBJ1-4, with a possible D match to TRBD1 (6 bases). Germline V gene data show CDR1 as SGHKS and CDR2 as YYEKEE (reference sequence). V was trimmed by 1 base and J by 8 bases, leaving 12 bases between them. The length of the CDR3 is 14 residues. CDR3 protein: CASSLFGTQEKLFF. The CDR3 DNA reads TGTGCCAGCAGCTTGTTCGGGACACAGGAAAAACTGTTTTTT.

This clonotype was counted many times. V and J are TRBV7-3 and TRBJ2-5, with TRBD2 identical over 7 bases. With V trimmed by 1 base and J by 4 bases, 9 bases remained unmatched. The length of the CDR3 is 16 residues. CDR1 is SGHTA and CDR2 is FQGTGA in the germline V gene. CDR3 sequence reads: CASSLMGGPTPETQYF. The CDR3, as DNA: TGTGCCAGCAGCTTAATGGGAGGGCCTACCCCAGAGACCCAGTACTTC. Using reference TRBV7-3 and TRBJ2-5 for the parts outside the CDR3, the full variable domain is GAGVSQTPSNKVTEKGKYVELRCDPISGHTALYWYRQSLGQGPEFLIYFQGTGAADDSGLPNDRFFAVRPEGSVSTLKIQRTERGDSAVYLCASSLMGGPTPETQYFGPGTRLLVL.

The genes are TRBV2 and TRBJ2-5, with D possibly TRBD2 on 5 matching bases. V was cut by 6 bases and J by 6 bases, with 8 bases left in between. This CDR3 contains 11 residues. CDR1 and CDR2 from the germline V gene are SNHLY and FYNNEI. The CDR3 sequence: CASRTGKTQYF. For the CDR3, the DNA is TGTGCCAGCAGGACGGGGAAGACCCAGTACTTC.

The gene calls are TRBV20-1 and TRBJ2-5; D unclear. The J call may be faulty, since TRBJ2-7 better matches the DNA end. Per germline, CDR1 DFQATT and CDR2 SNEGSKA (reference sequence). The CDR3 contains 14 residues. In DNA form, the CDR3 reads TGCAGTGCTAGAGCAGGCCTCCTACCGGACGAGCAGTACTTC. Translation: CSARAGLLPDEQYF.

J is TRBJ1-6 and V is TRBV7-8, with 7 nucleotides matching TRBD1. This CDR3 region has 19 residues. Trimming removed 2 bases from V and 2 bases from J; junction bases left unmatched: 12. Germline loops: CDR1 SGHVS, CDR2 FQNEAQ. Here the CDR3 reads CASSLTGRAGGTYNSPLHF. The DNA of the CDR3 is TGTGCCAGCAGCTTAACGGGGCGGGCAGGGGGAACCTATAATTCACCCCTCCACTTT.

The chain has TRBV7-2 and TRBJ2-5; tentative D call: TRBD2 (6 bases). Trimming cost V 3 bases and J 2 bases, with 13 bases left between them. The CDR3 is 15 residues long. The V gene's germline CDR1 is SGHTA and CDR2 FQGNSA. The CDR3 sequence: CASSLVWGEQETQYF. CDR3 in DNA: TGTGCCAGCAGCTTGGTTTGGGGGGAGCAAGAGACCCAGTACTTC.

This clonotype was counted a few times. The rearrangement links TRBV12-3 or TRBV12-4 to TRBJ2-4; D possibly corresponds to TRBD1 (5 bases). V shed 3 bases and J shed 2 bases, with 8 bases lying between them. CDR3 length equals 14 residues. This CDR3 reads CASSFAGSKNIQYF. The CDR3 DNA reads TGTGCCAGCAGTTTCGCAGGGTCCAAAAACATTCAGTACTTC.

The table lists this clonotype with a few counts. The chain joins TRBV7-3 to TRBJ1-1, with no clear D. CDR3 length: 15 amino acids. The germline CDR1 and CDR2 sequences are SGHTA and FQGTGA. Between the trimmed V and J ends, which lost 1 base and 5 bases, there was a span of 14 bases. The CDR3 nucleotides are TGTGCCAGCAGCTTAAGTGGCAGAAAAGGAACTGAAGCTTTCTTT. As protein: CASSLSGRKGTEAFF.

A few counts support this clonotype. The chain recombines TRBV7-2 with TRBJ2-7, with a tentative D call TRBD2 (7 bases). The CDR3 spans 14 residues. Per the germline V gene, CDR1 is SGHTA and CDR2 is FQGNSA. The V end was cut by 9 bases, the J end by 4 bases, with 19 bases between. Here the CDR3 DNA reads TGTGCCAGTTCCCCCCGGAGGGGGGGATACGAGCAGTACTTC. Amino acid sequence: CASSPRRGGYEQYF.